This TCR beta chain was sequenced during a study of blood T cell repertoires in COVID-19. Study background: Spain, Italy and the United States supplied samples that represented acute and convalescent COVID-19. In each case, the material was cDNA or gDNA derived from T cells, B-cell-depleted T cells, or PBMCs.

Looked up from germline, CDR1 is SGHTA and CDR2 is FQGNSA. The CDR3 is made up of 15 amino acids. Trimming shortened V by 4 bases and J by 6 bases, and 13 bases separated the two germline ends. As processed by the authors: Estimation of nucleated cell counts relied on the amplification of reference gene primers. Assay: immunoSEQ multiplex PCR; the TCRdb copy retains only in-frame clones and omits some. V and J calls and clone size are copied from that table; D and trimming were computed from the DNA. The sample holds tens of thousands of clones; 65% to 80% are singletons and the top ten take about 15%.

Sequencing was done on a sample of peripheral blood. The chain recombines TRBV7-2 with TRBJ1-6, with D perhaps TRBD1 (6 bases). This clonotype originated in a human donor with active or convalescent COVID-19. The donor label of this sample is uncertain. CDR3 DNA sequence: TGTGCCAGCAGCTCCCCGGGACAAGCTAATTCACCCCTCCACTTT. This sequence encodes CASSSPGQANSPLHF.